The 15 T cell receptor beta chains reported below all come from one sample, sequenced in a study of memory CD4+ T cells and cytomegalovirus serostatus. TCRdb keeps only in-frame clones here, not all; method: immunoSEQ multiplex PCR. The table records about 75,000 clones, 75% to 85% of them present only once. The sort gate was single viable CD3+CD4+CD8-CD45RO+ cells for memory CD4+ T cells. The specimen sequenced was memory CD4+ T cells from blood. These receptors were taken from an adult in good health and CMV-seropositive.

The V call is TRBV5-8, the J call TRBJ1-5; D gene ambiguous. The V gene lost 0 bases and the J gene lost 3 bases, with 13 bases spanning the gap. CDR3 size: 16 residues. Germline V gene data show CDR1 as SGHTS and CDR2 as YDEGEE. CDR3 nucleotides: TGTGCCAGCAGCTTGGGAGTAACAGACTACAATCAGCCCCAGCATTTT. Its protein product is CASSLGVTDYNQPQHF. The entire variable domain, with the rest obtained from reference TRBV5-8 and TRBJ1-5, is as follows: EAGVTQSPTHLIKTRGQQATLRCSPISGHTSVYWYQQALGLGLQFLLWYDEGEERNRGNFPPRFSGRQFPNYSSELNVNALELEDSALYLCASSLGVTDYNQPQHFGDGTRLSIL.

J is TRBJ1-2 and V is TRBV27; D remains ambiguous. Germline values: CDR1 MNHEY, CDR2 SMNVEV (reference sequence). The CDR3 length is 15 residues. V lost 8 bases, J lost 4 bases, and 20 bases lay in between. The CDR3: CASSFSGIRGYGYTF. In DNA, the CDR3 is TGTGCCAGCTCTTTTTCGGGGATCCGGGGCTATGGCTACACCTTC.

The genes are TRBV10-3 and TRBJ2-5, with 7 bases that match TRBD1. Germline V gene sequence: CDR1 ENHRY, CDR2 SYGVKD. The CDR3 totals 16 residues. The trim removed 4 bases at V and 2 bases at J, leaving 10 bases unmatched. CDR3 amino acids: CAISGGRDRGQETQYF. CDR3 DNA: TGTGCCATCAGTGGGGGTCGGGACAGAGGACAAGAGACCCAGTACTTC.

CDR3 bases: TGTGCCATGAATTCCGGGCCGACTGAAGCTTTCTTT. Protein: CAMNSGPTEAFF. The chain combines TRBV10-3 with TRBJ1-1; no reliable D call. Looked up from germline, CDR1 is ENHRY and CDR2 is SYGVKD. This CDR3 spans 12 amino acids. V was pared by 9 bases and J by 5 bases, with 13 bases between.

The rearrangement uses TRBV28 and TRBJ2-3, with D possibly TRBD2 on 6 matching bases. The CDR3 consists of 15 residues. Germline V lookup: CDR1 MDHEN, CDR2 SYDVKM. Deletions cut 7 bases from V and 1 base from J, with 15 bases between. The CDR3 loop is CASIQNGGGTDTQYF. CDR3 in DNA: TGTGCCAGCATTCAGAACGGGGGAGGCACAGATACGCAGTATTTT. Filled out from reference TRBV28 and TRBJ2-3, the complete variable domain reads DVKVTQSSRYLVKRTGEKVFLECVQDMDHENMFWYRQDPGLGLRLIYFSYDVKMKEKGDIPEGYSVSREKKERFSLILESASTNQTSMYLCASIQNGGGTDTQYFGPGTRLTVL.

The chain has TRBV5-1 and TRBJ1-1, with TRBD1 matching 7 bases. The germline CDR1 and CDR2 sequences are SGHRS and YFSETQ. The CDR3 totals 14 residues. J lost 4 bases, V lost 4 bases, and 7 bases had no gene match. This CDR3 reads CASSQTTGLTEAFF. Written as DNA, the CDR3 is TGCGCCAGCAGCCAAACGACAGGGCTCACTGAAGCTTTCTTT. The variable domain in full, completed from reference TRBV5-1 and TRBJ1-1, reads KAGVTQTPRYLIKTRGQQVTLSCSPISGHRSVSWYQQTPGQGLQFLFEYFSETQRNKGNFPGRFSGRQFSNSRSEMNVSTLELGDSALYLCASSQTTGLTEAFFGQGTRLTVV.

The V call is TRBV7-2, the J call TRBJ2-3; tentative D call: TRBD2 (5 bases). The CDR3 consists of 17 residues. V was pared by 1 base and J by 1 base, with 15 bases between. In germline, CDR1 is SGHTA, CDR2 FQGNSA. The CDR3 sequence is CASSLVFLRGGTDTQYF. The CDR3 nucleotides read TGTGCCAGCAGCTTAGTGTTTCTACGGGGAGGCACAGATACGCAGTATTTT.

The chain uses TRBV19 and TRBJ1-5; D call uncertain. There are 14 residues in the CDR3. V was pared by 7 bases and J by 1 base, with 11 bases between. Germline CDR1 and CDR2: LNHDA and SQIVND (reference sequence). This CDR3 reads CASTVIQSNQPQHF. The CDR3 DNA reads as TGTGCCAGTACCGTGATTCAAAGCAATCAGCCCCAGCATTTT.

The chain carries TRBV7-8 and TRBJ2-7, with TRBD2 as a possible D gene (6 bases). Trimming left V 3 bases short and J 4 bases short, with 13 bases between. Looked up from germline, CDR1 is SGHVS and CDR2 is FQNEAQ. CDR3 length: 14 amino acids. The CDR3 DNA is TGTGCCAGCAGCTTGAGCGGGCTCGGGTACGAGCAGTACGTC. This sequence encodes CASSLSGLGYEQYV.

The chain employs TRBV29-1 and TRBJ1-2; no clear D. The CDR3 has 13 amino acids. Trimming pared 4 bases from V and 5 bases from J, leaving 14 bases between. CDR1 and CDR2 (germline): SQVTM, ANQGSEA. CDR3 coding DNA: TGCAGCGTTGTGCCGCCTGATAAATATGGCTACACCTTC. Translation: CSVVPPDKYGYTF.

The chain couples TRBV11-3 to TRBJ2-3; unclear D gene. The CDR3 contains 12 residues. Germline lookup yields CDR1 SGHNT and CDR2 YENEEA. Trimming cost V 4 bases and J 5 bases, with 7 bases left between them. In nucleotides, the CDR3 is TGTGCCAGCAGCTCCCTCGGAGATACGCAGTATTTT. Translated: CASSSLGDTQYF.

The chain joins TRBV5-1 to TRBJ2-1; 12 bases are shared with TRBD2. Germline CDR1 and CDR2: SGHRS and YFSETQ. V was clipped by 0 bases and J by 9 bases; unmatched bases: 4. The CDR3 totals 15 residues. The CDR3 is CASSLGLAGGLEQFF. The CDR3 region has the DNA TGCGCCAGCAGCTTGGGGCTAGCGGGGGGGCTTGAGCAGTTCTTC.

A word on this clone: In the same sample, other DNA sequences code for this CDR3. The rearrangement uses TRBV7-2 and TRBJ1-1, with TRBD1 as a possible D gene (5 bases). Germline-derived CDR1 and CDR2 are SGHTA and FQGNSA. The CDR3 sequence is 14 residues long. The V gene lost 0 bases and the J gene lost 3 bases, with 8 bases spanning the gap. The DNA for the CDR3 is TGTGCCAGCAGCTTAGCAGGGGCAGACACTGAAGCTTTCTTT. This gives the protein CASSLAGADTEAFF.

V and J are TRBV25-1 and TRBJ2-2; D is undetermined. The CDR3 extends over 14 amino acids. V was cut by 6 bases and J by 0 bases, with 8 bases left in between. CDR1 and CDR2 from the germline V gene are MGHDK and SYGVNS. The CDR3 DNA follows: TGTGCCAGCAGCCCGGGTTCGAACACCGGGGAGCTGTTTTTT. This gives the protein CASSPGSNTGELFF.

The J gene is TRBJ2-5, the V gene TRBV11-3; the D gene could be TRBD1 or TRBD2 (6 bases each). Germline values: CDR1 SGHNT, CDR2 YENEEA. The ends were cut back, 1 base at V and 5 bases at J, with 14 bases in the middle. The CDR3 is 15 residues long. The CDR3 DNA is TGTGCCAGCAGCTTAGGACAGGAAGGAGGGGAGACCCAGTACTTC. It encodes CASSLGQEGGETQYF.